This T cell receptor beta chain was recovered during a study of cytomegalovirus exposure and HLA in healthy donors. Germline values: CDR1 ENHRY, CDR2 SYGVKD. Trimming took off 6 bases at V and 8 bases at J, with 14 bases between the two ends. CDR3 size: 13 residues. Primers included in the PCR were 60 Vbeta and 13 Jbeta primers. Libraries were prepared by immunoSEQ multiplex PCR; TCRdb keeps only in-frame clonotypes and omits some of them. The data contain around 82,000 clones, 60% to 85% of them seen just once; the ten biggest clones take up approximately 6%. V usage is TRBV10-3 and J usage is TRBJ2-1, with a possible D match to TRBD2 (6 bases). The sequence was collected from a male donor in good health and CMV-seropositive. The sample taken for sequencing was PBMCs. CDR3 amino acids: CAISSRPSDEQFF. The CDR3 coding sequence is TGTGCCATCAGCTCGAGGCCTAGCGATGAGCAGTTCTTC.